The TCR beta chain under discussion was sequenced for a study of shared clonotypes between healthy human individuals. Study-wide results and caveats: When naive CD4 clonotypes were compared across several donors, about 5% were shared.

As concerns this clone: As yet, its antigen is unknown.

For every subset, genomic DNA was evenly distributed across several immunoSEQ plates. Produced via immunoSEQ multiplex PCR; TCRdb's table is partial and in-frame only. The sample records more than 1,200,000 clones, approximately 98.5% being singletons. Germline assignment: CDR1 GTSNPN and CDR2 SVGIG (reference sequence). V lost 5 bases and J 2 bases, leaving 12 bases between the germline ends. This CDR3 comprises 13 residues. Donation came from healthy HIV-negative adults that had no recent acute infections or vaccinations. CD4+ cells yielded CD45RA+ naive and CD45RA-negative memory subsets. The TCR was taken from a man aged 25 to 40 in good health. The sample comprised naive CD4+ T cells sorted from blood. Subset defined: CD45RA+ positively selected. The chain is built from TRBV30 and TRBJ2-5, with D maybe TRBD1 (5 bases). The CDR3 coding sequence is TGTGCCTGGCTAGGAACAGGTCAAGAGACCCAGTACTTC. It codes for CAWLGTGQETQYF.